This passage covers 20 T cell receptor beta chains from one sample sequenced in a study of early T cells in non-severe SARS-CoV-2 infection. TCRdb independently ran MiXCR on the 5' RACE reads; one entry per CDR3 protein. The repertoire holds 50,000 to 65,000 distinct CDR3 sequences, with roughly 18% as singletons. This specimen was whole blood, taken at baseline. These receptors all stem from an adult who was a healthcare worker with PCR-confirmed SARS-CoV-2 infection or an uninfected control (not recorded which).

The gene calls are TRBV29-1 and TRBJ2-3, with 10 bases identical to TRBD2. This CDR3 has 12 residues. V was clipped by 8 bases and J by 3 bases; unmatched bases: 2. The germline V gene encodes CDR1 SQVTM and CDR2 ANQGSEA. CDR3 in amino acids: CSKTSGTDTQYF. The CDR3 DNA is TGCAGCAAGACTAGCGGGACAGATACGCAGTATTTT.

This chain connects TRBV7-6 to TRBJ2-7, with D unclear. CDR1 is SGHVS, CDR2 FNYEAQ, per germline. The CDR3 loop spans 13 amino acids. V was shortened by 4 bases and J by 1 base, with 8 bases between the two germline ends. CDR3 DNA: TGTGCCAGCAGCTCCCCCGGATCCTACGAGCAGTACTTC. Encoded protein: CASSSPGSYEQYF.

The V and J genes are TRBV19 and TRBJ2-2; 8 bases line up with TRBD1. Germline CDR1 LNHDA, CDR2 SQIVND (reference sequence). The CDR3 is 14 amino acids. V lost 10 bases, J lost 0 bases, and 4 bases stayed unmatched. CDR3 DNA: TGTGCCACCATGACAGGGGCGAACACCGGGGAGCTGTTTTTT. This sequence encodes CATMTGANTGELFF.

This clonotype was detected a few times. The rearrangement links TRBV14 to TRBJ2-2; no definite D call. Trimming shortened V by 1 base and J by 5 bases, and 5 bases separated the two germline ends. The CDR3 is 13 residues long. Germline V gene lookup returns CDR1 SGHDN and CDR2 FVKESK. This chain's CDR3 is CASSQVRTGELFF. In DNA form, the CDR3 reads TGTGCCAGCAGCCAAGTGAGAACCGGGGAGCTGTTTTTT. The full variable domain, completed using reference TRBV14 and TRBJ2-2, is EAGVTQFPSHSVIEKGQTVTLRCDPISGHDNLYWYRRVMGKEIKFLLHFVKESKQDESGMPNNRFLAERTGGTYSTLKVQPAELEDSGVYFCASSQVRTGELFFGEGSRLTVL.

This clonotype was picked up a small number of times. V and J are TRBV9 and TRBJ2-7; D may be TRBD1 (7 bases). The CDR3 spans 14 residues. The germline CDR1 and CDR2 sequences are SGDLS and YYNGEE. Trimming stripped 3 bases from V and 9 bases from J, with 19 bases between. The CDR3 spells CASSAGGGDARQYF. As DNA, the CDR3 is TGTGCCAGCAGCGCAGGAGGGGGCGATGCCAGGCAGTACTTC.

This clonotype was counted between two and nine times. This chain links TRBV29-1 with TRBJ1-2; TRBD1 matches 9 bases. The trim removed 7 bases at V and 8 bases at J, leaving 5 bases unmatched. The germline gives CDR1 SQVTM, CDR2 ANQGSEA. This CDR3 is 11 amino acids long. The CDR3 DNA reads TGCAGCGGTAGACAGGGGGAGGGCTACACCTTC. Its protein product is CSGRQGEGYTF.

In its sample, this clonotype was seen many times. The genes are TRBV12-5 and TRBJ2-7; possible D gene TRBD1, 6 bases. V gave up 6 bases and J gave up 0 bases, with 9 bases separating them. The CDR3 contains 13 residues. From germline, CDR1 is LGHNT and CDR2 FRNRAP. CDR3: CASGQGVSYEQYF. The CDR3 coding sequence is TGTGCTAGTGGACAGGGCGTCTCCTACGAGCAGTACTTC.

The chain combines TRBV7-2 with TRBJ2-7; 8 bases are a match to TRBD1. The CDR3 runs to 15 residues. V was clipped by 2 bases and J by 2 bases; unmatched bases: 5. Germline V lookup: CDR1 SGHTA, CDR2 FQGNSA. The CDR3 DNA follows: TGTGCCAGCAGCTTAACCAGGACAGGGACCTACGAGCAGTACTTC. Its translation: CASSLTRTGTYEQYF. The whole variable domain, remainder taken from reference TRBV7-2 and TRBJ2-7, is GAGVSQSPSNKVTEKGKDVELRCDPISGHTALYWYRQSLGQGLEFLIYFQGNSAPDKSGLPSDRFSAERTGGSVSTLTIQRTQQEDSAVYLCASSLTRTGTYEQYFGPGTRLTVT.

This clonotype turned up a few times. The V and J genes are TRBV12-3 or TRBV12-4 and TRBJ2-1; D is unresolved. V gave up 3 bases and J gave up 5 bases, with 14 bases separating them. The CDR3 contains 15 residues. The CDR3 DNA reads TGTGCCAGCAGTTTGGCAGGCCCGGGCGACAATGAGCAGTTCTTC. This sequence encodes CASSLAGPGDNEQFF.

This sequence joins TRBV12-3 or TRBV12-4 and TRBJ1-1; the D gene is possibly TRBD1 (6 bases). V lost 2 bases and J lost 1, with 11 bases in between. The CDR3 length is 15 residues. The chain's CDR3 is CASSLLTGQNTEAFF. For the CDR3, the DNA is TGTGCCAGCAGTTTACTGACGGGACAGAACACTGAAGCTTTCTTT.

The chain is built from TRBV19 and TRBJ2-7, with a tentative D call TRBD1 (6 bases). The germline CDR1 and CDR2 sequences are LNHDA and SQIVND (reference sequence). Trimming removed 6 bases from V and 3 bases from J, with 18 bases in between. This CDR3 region has 15 residues. CDR3 sequence reads: CASSQSGTSGYEQYF. DNA of the CDR3: TGTGCCAGTAGCCAATCGGGGACATCTGGCTACGAGCAGTACTTC. Using reference TRBV19 and TRBJ2-7 for the parts outside the CDR3, the full variable domain is DGGITQSPKYLFRKEGQNVTLSCEQNLNHDAMYWYRQDPGQGLRLIYYSQIVNDFQKGDIAEGYSVSREKKESFPLTVTSAQKNPTAFYLCASSQSGTSGYEQYFGPGTRLTVT.

This sequence joins TRBV2 and TRBJ2-3, with TRBD2 identical over 13 bases. Unmatched junction bases numbered 4, after V lost 3 bases and J lost 4 bases. CDR3 length: 16 amino acids. Germline V gene lookup returns CDR1 SNHLY and CDR2 FYNNEI. The CDR3 sequence is CASSDWTSGRPDTQYF. In nucleotides, the CDR3 is TGTGCCAGCAGTGACTGGACTAGCGGGAGACCAGATACGCAGTATTTT.

A few counts support this clonotype. The chain recombines TRBV12-3 or TRBV12-4 with TRBJ2-3; no definite D call. CDR3 size: 13 residues. Trimming shortened V by 6 bases and J by 4 bases, and 11 bases separated the two germline ends. The CDR3 loop reads CASSHNGADTQYF. CDR3 DNA: TGTGCCAGCAGCCACAATGGTGCAGATACGCAGTATTTT.

The table lists this clonotype with a few counts. J is TRBJ2-7 and V is TRBV6-5; a possible D gene is TRBD1 (5 bases). Per germline, CDR1 MNHEY and CDR2 SVGAGI. V was clipped by 8 bases and J by 3 bases, with 11 bases between them. This CDR3 has 12 residues. This CDR3 reads CASADRFYEQYF. CDR3 DNA: TGTGCCAGCGCAGACAGATTCTACGAGCAGTACTTC.

V usage is TRBV20-1 and J usage is TRBJ2-5; 12 nucleotides align to TRBD2. The length of the CDR3 is 16 residues. Germline V CDR1 and CDR2: DFQATT, SNEGSKA (reference sequence). The junction had 6 bases not matched to a gene; V was cut back by 3 bases and J by 1 base. CDR3 residues: CSASLASGRAQETQYF. In DNA, the CDR3 is TGCAGTGCTAGTTTAGCTAGCGGGAGGGCCCAAGAGACCCAGTACTTC.

In its sample, this clonotype was seen many times. The chain is built from TRBV15 and TRBJ2-3; TRBD1 matches 10 bases. This CDR3 comprises 16 residues. Germline CDR1 reads LNHNV; CDR2 reads YYDKDF (reference sequence). The V and J ends lost 1 base and 2 bases, in that order; junction bases with no gene match: 3. The CDR3, as DNA: TGTGCCACCAGCAGAGGCGGGACAGGGGACACAGATACGCAGTATTTT. Its protein is CATSRGGTGDTDTQYF.

The chain has TRBV7-4 and TRBJ1-5; D gene unclear. CDR3 length: 16 amino acids. V lost 1 base to trimming and J lost 0 bases, with 10 bases between them. CDR1 is SGHVT, CDR2 SQSDAQ, per germline. CDR3 amino acids: CASSLDCPVSNQPQHF. Written as DNA, the CDR3 is TGTGCCAGCAGCTTAGATTGCCCCGTTAGCAATCAGCCCCAGCATTTT.

This rearrangement joins TRBV7-9 to TRBJ2-2, with D possibly TRBD1 on 5 matching bases. The germline gives CDR1 SEHNR, CDR2 FQNEAQ (reference sequence). The CDR3 consists of 16 residues. Trimming pared 2 bases from V and 2 bases from J, leaving 12 bases between. Here the CDR3 DNA reads TGTGCCAGCAGCTTATCGGAGACAGCTAACACCGGGGAGCTGTTTTTT. It is translated as CASSLSETANTGELFF.

Only a few counts were recorded for this clonotype. The J gene is TRBJ2-7, the V gene TRBV3-1; D possibly matches TRBD1 or TRBD2 (6 bases each). V lost 0 bases, J lost 6 bases, and 18 bases lay in between. Germline V lookup: CDR1 LGHDT, CDR2 YNNKEL (reference sequence). This CDR3 has 16 amino acids. The CDR3 DNA sequence: TGTGCCAGCAGCCAAGAAGGGGGGAGGTCCTCCCGCGAGCAGTACTTC. This codes for CASSQEGGRSSREQYF.

The chain recombines TRBV20-1 with TRBJ2-3; D remains ambiguous. The germline CDR1 and CDR2 sequences are DFQATT and SNEGSKA (reference sequence). With 1 base removed from V and 2 bases from J, the gap between germline ends came to 10 bases. The CDR3 is 14 amino acids. CDR3 nucleotides: TGCAGTGCTAGAGCTGACGGGTACACAGATACGCAGTATTTT. Translation gives CSARADGYTDTQYF.